The 24 T cell receptor beta chains reported below all come from one sample, sequenced in a study of blood T cell repertoires in COVID-19. Generated by immunoSEQ multiplex PCR, the TCRdb table keeps only in-frame clones and is missing some. Among about 88,000 clones listed, around 91% were seen once. Sequenced sample: peripheral blood. These receptors all stem from a man aged 18 to 30 with COVID-19, enrolled during active disease.

The chain is built from TRBV28 and TRBJ1-5; tentative D call: TRBD1 (6 bases). Germline loops: CDR1 MDHEN, CDR2 SYDVKM. The V end lost 4 bases, the J end lost 4 bases, and 8 bases lay between the germline ends. CDR3 length: 13 amino acids. The CDR3 DNA sequence: TGTGCCAGCAGTTACAGGGTTAATCAGCCCCAGCATTTT. This translates into CASSYRVNQPQHF.

This chain uses TRBV5-4 with TRBJ1-4; the D gene is possibly TRBD1 (6 bases). With 4 bases removed from V and 10 bases from J, the gap between germline ends came to 17 bases. The germline V gene has CDR1 SGHNT and CDR2 YYREEE (reference sequence). This CDR3 is built from 14 residues. CDR3 residues: CASSLGGAGGKLFF. The CDR3 coding sequence is TGTGCCAGCAGCCTAGGGGGGGCCGGCGGAAAACTGTTTTTT.

This clone was seen just once. The rearrangement joins TRBV10-3 to TRBJ2-1; 7 bases agree with TRBD2. The V gene end was trimmed by 3 bases and the J gene end by 0 bases; junction bases not matched to a gene: 5. The CDR3 totals 16 residues. Germline assignment: CDR1 ENHRY and CDR2 SYGVKD. CDR3 sequence: CAISDGAGPSYNEQFF. The CDR3 DNA reads as TGTGCCATCAGTGATGGAGCGGGACCCTCCTACAATGAGCAGTTCTTC.

This clone was found a few times. The chain employs TRBV6-7 and TRBJ1-5; 9 positions match TRBD1. TRBV6-7 carries the ORF label, with uncertain function. Trimming took 2 bases from V and 1 from J; bases not matched to a gene: 9. The CDR3 length is 18 residues. CDR3 residues: CASSYTRQGDRSNQPQHF. The CDR3, as DNA: TGTGCCAGCAGTTACACTAGACAGGGGGATAGGAGCAATCAGCCCCAGCATTTT.

The rearrangement uses TRBV28 and TRBJ1-2, with D uncertain. Germline V CDR1 and CDR2: MDHEN, SYDVKM. V lost 2 bases to trimming and J lost 5 bases, with 9 bases between them. CDR3 length: 13 residues. The CDR3 reads CASSLTQAYGYTF. DNA for the CDR3: TGTGCCAGCAGTTTAACCCAGGCGTATGGCTACACCTTC.

V and J are TRBV6-5 and TRBJ2-5; 7 positions agree with TRBD1. The CDR3 spans 14 residues. Germline assignment: CDR1 MNHEY and CDR2 SVGAGI. Trimming removed 6 bases from V and 5 bases from J; junction bases left unmatched: 9. CDR3 DNA sequence: TGTGCCAGCAGCCGGGACAGTCTCGGGGAGACCCAGTACTTC. Protein: CASSRDSLGETQYF.

This clone was recorded once. The chain is built from TRBV12-3 or TRBV12-4 and TRBJ2-7; D ambiguous. V lost 0 bases and J lost 3, with 6 bases in between. The CDR3 is 13 residues long. The CDR3, as DNA: TGTGCCAGCAGTTTAGCGGCTGTCTACGAGCAGTACTTC. This sequence encodes CASSLAAVYEQYF.

The J gene is TRBJ1-1, the V gene TRBV6-2 or TRBV6-3; 9 bases are shared with TRBD1. The germline CDR1 and CDR2 sequences are MNHEY and SVGEGT. With V trimmed by 5 bases and J by 4 bases, 11 bases remained unmatched. The CDR3 totals 16 residues. The CDR3 spells CASSKQGARRGTEAFF. The CDR3 DNA reads as TGTGCCAGCAGTAAACAGGGGGCGCGACGGGGCACTGAAGCTTTCTTT.

The V and J genes are TRBV9 and TRBJ1-3; 7 bases fit TRBD1. The CDR3 is 15 residues long. Germline CDR1 SGDLS, CDR2 YYNGEE. V trimming: 3 bases; J trimming: 0 bases; junction bases outside the gene matches: 3. The CDR3 spells CASSEGQSSGNTIYF. The DNA of the CDR3 is TGTGCCAGCAGCGAGGGACAGAGCTCTGGAAACACCATATATTTT.

The J gene is TRBJ2-2, the V gene TRBV7-8; D gene unclear. Trimming cost V 2 bases and J 0 bases, with 7 bases left between them. Germline CDR1 reads SGHVS; CDR2 reads FQNEAQ. The CDR3 is made up of 15 amino acids. The DNA for the CDR3 is TGTGCCAGCAGCTTATTTGTTACGAACACCGGGGAGCTGTTTTTT. It codes for CASSLFVTNTGELFF. Using reference TRBV7-8 and TRBJ2-2 for the parts outside the CDR3, the full variable domain is GAGVSQSPRYKVAKRGQDVALRCDPISGHVSLFWYQQALGQGPEFLTYFQNEAQLDKSGLPSDRFFAERPEGSVSTLKIQRTQQEDSAVYLCASSLFVTNTGELFFGEGSRLTVL.

The chain carries TRBV2 and TRBJ2-1; 8 nucleotides line up with TRBD1. Unmatched junction bases numbered 16, after V lost 7 bases and J lost 8 bases. The CDR3 length is 16 residues. The germline V gene has CDR1 SNHLY and CDR2 FYNNEI. CDR3 sequence: CASMGQAGSVGDEQFF. As DNA, the CDR3 is TGTGCCAGCATGGGACAGGCGGGGAGCGTGGGCGATGAGCAGTTCTTC. Looking up the rest from reference TRBV2 and TRBJ2-1 gives the full variable domain: EPEVTQTPSHQVTQMGQEVILRCVPISNHLYFYWYRQILGQKVEFLVSFYNNEISEKSEIFDDQFSVERPDGSNFTLKIRSTKLEDSAMYFCASMGQAGSVGDEQFFGPGTRLTVL.

The chain employs TRBV3-1 (or the pseudogene TRBV3-2) and TRBJ2-7, with 10 bases aligning to TRBD2. The junction had 3 bases not matched to a gene; V was cut back by 0 bases and J by 1 base. CDR1 LGHDT and CDR2 YNNKEL come from the germline V gene (reference sequence). CDR3 length: 16 residues. CDR3 in amino acids: CASSQEFSGRSYEQYF. The CDR3 region has the DNA TGTGCCAGCAGCCAAGAGTTTAGCGGGAGGTCCTACGAGCAGTACTTC.

Only a few counts were recorded for this clone. This chain uses TRBV6-1 with TRBJ2-7; D is perhaps TRBD2 (7 bases). The V end lost 3 bases, the J end lost 5 bases, and 14 bases lay between the germline ends. This CDR3 has 14 residues. CDR1 and CDR2 from the germline V gene are MNHNS and SASEGT. The CDR3 protein is CASSDEQGGDEQYF. The CDR3 DNA reads as TGTGCCAGCAGTGATGAACAGGGAGGGGACGAGCAGTACTTC.

V gene TRBV6-5 combines with J gene TRBJ2-3; 11 positions match TRBD2. The CDR3 is 15 residues long. J was trimmed by 4 bases and V by 4 bases; bases with no gene match: 4. Per germline, CDR1 MNHEY and CDR2 SVGAGI. The CDR3 loop is CASSLIAGGSDTQYF. CDR3 DNA: TGTGCCAGCAGTTTGATAGCGGGAGGGTCAGATACGCAGTATTTT.

The chain employs TRBV11-2 and TRBJ2-1, with TRBD2 matching over 7 bases. The CDR3 spans 15 residues. With V trimmed by 4 bases and J by 5 bases, 8 bases remained unmatched. Germline V gives CDR1 SGHAT, CDR2 FQNNGV. Written as DNA, the CDR3 is TGTGCCAGCAGCTATAGGAGACTAGCCGACAATGAGCAGTTCTTC. Translation gives CASSYRRLADNEQFF.

This clone has only one observation. The chain is built from TRBV9 and TRBJ1-1, with a tentative D call TRBD1 (6 bases). V lost 7 bases and J 1 base, leaving 11 bases between the germline ends. Germline V CDR1 and CDR2: SGDLS, YYNGEE. The CDR3 runs to 13 residues. The CDR3 nucleotides read TGTGCCAGCGCCCAGGGGCCGAACACTGAAGCTTTCTTT. Its translation: CASAQGPNTEAFF.

The chain has TRBV28 and TRBJ1-5, with a possible D match to TRBD1 (6 bases). Per germline, CDR1 MDHEN and CDR2 SYDVKM. The ends were cut back, 3 bases at V and 2 bases at J, with 11 bases in the middle. The CDR3 is 15 amino acids. The CDR3 bases are TGTGCCAGCAGTTTTTACAGGGCCCGCAATCAGCCCCAGCATTTT. This encodes CASSFYRARNQPQHF.

Comment on this clone: Within the sample, other DNA sequences also encode this same CDR3. V gene TRBV11-2 combines with J gene TRBJ2-7, with 8 bases aligning to TRBD1. The CDR3 contains 14 residues. Germline values: CDR1 SGHAT, CDR2 FQNNGV. The V segment lost 1 base and the J segment 3 bases; nucleotides outside the gene matches: 2. The CDR3 DNA sequence: TGTGCCAGCAGCTTAGGTACAGGGGGCTACGAGCAGTACTTC. This encodes CASSLGTGGYEQYF.

This clone came up once. This chain connects TRBV2 to TRBJ2-7, with TRBD1 identical over 8 bases. V trimming: 1 base; J trimming: 10 bases; junction bases outside the gene matches: 3. The CDR3 length is 12 residues. In germline, CDR1 is SNHLY, CDR2 FYNNEI. The CDR3 sequence: CASSEDTGGQYF. CDR3 DNA sequence: TGTGCCAGCAGTGAAGATACAGGGGGACAGTACTTC.

The genes are TRBV11-3 and TRBJ2-5, with TRBD1 matching over 8 bases. This CDR3 region has 16 residues. Trimming removed 3 bases from V and 5 bases from J; junction bases left unmatched: 11. CDR1 SGHNT and CDR2 YENEEA come from the germline V gene. The CDR3 protein is CASSFGVAGGEETQYF. The CDR3 region has the DNA TGTGCCAGCAGCTTCGGGGTGGCAGGGGGCGAGGAGACCCAGTACTTC.

This clone was found once. The chain has TRBV6-5 and TRBJ1-3; D possibly corresponds to TRBD1 (5 bases). Germline V gene lookup returns CDR1 MNHEY and CDR2 SVGAGI. V was shortened by 4 bases and J by 2 bases, with 15 bases between the two germline ends. There are 16 residues in the CDR3. The CDR3, as DNA: TGTGCCAGCAGTTCGACAGAAACTATTACTGGAAACACCATATATTTT. Amino acid sequence: CASSSTETITGNTIYF.

This sequence joins TRBV7-2 and TRBJ2-4; D not resolved. Trimming took 5 bases from V and 1 from J, leaving 12 bases between them. Germline values: CDR1 SGHTA, CDR2 FQGNSA. The CDR3 has 15 residues. DNA of the CDR3: TGTGCCAGCAGCATACAGACAATGGCCAAAAACATTCAGTACTTC. This encodes CASSIQTMAKNIQYF.

The genes are TRBV24-1 and TRBJ2-5, with D hard to call. CDR1 and CDR2 from the germline V gene are KGHDR and SFDVKD. V shed 3 bases and J shed 3 bases, with 10 bases lying between them. This CDR3 has 14 residues. CDR3 loop: CATSDRDIKETQYF. The CDR3 DNA sequence: TGTGCCACCAGTGATCGTGACATTAAAGAGACCCAGTACTTC.

This sequence joins TRBV4-3 and TRBJ1-6; 8 nucleotides agree with TRBD1. V shed 3 bases, J shed 7 bases, and the junction held 8 bases outside the gene matches. Germline lookup yields CDR1 LGHNA and CDR2 YSLEER. The CDR3 sequence is 16 residues long. CDR3 sequence: CASSHTDRDGNSPLHF. In nucleotides, the CDR3 is TGCGCCAGCAGCCATACGGACAGGGATGGAAATTCACCCCTCCACTTT.